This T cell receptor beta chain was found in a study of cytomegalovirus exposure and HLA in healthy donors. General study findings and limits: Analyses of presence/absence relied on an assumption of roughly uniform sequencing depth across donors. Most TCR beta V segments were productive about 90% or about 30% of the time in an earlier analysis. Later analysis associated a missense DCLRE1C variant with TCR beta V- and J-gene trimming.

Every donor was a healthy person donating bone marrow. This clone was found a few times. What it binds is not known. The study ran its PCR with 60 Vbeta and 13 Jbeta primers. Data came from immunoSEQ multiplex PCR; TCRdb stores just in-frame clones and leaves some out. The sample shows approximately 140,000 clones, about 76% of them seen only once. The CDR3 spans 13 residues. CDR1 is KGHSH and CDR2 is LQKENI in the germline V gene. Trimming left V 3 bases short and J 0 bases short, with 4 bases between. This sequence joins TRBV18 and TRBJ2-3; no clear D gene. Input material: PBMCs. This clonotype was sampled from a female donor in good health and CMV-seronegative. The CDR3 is CASSPLSTDTQYF. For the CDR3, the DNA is TGTGCCAGCTCACCCCTGAGCACAGATACGCAGTATTTT.